This TCR beta chain was found in a study of vaccination and CD4 T cells after COVID-19. Study-level background: Convalescent patients, a few in number, were sampled at day 14 and days 161 to 241 post-vaccination.

Cultured CD4+ T-cell DNA underwent Oncomine TCR Beta short-read sequencing. TCRdb re-called the PCR reads through MiXCR, storing one row per CDR3 protein. The profile shows about 24,000 distinct CDR3 sequences, under 55% of them singletons. This clonotype came up a few times. Its antigen remains unknown. Described time point: late sampling 161 to 241 days after vaccination in a few convalescent patients. Treatment specified: roughly nine-day PBMC culture with coronavirus spike peptide pools or control peptides (ViraFEST assay). From germline, CDR1 is DFQATT and CDR2 SNEGSKA (reference sequence). CDR3 size: 15 residues. Germline trimming cut 2 bases from V and 4 bases from J; bases unmatched to any gene: 5.

The source of this sequence is a human donor who had recovered from COVID-19. This material consisted of CD4+ T cells from blood, cultured in vitro, taken about 7 months after SARS-CoV-2 vaccination. The chain employs TRBV20-1 and TRBJ2-3; 11 bases map to TRBD2. CDR3 sequence (DNA): TGCAGTGCTAGAACTAGCGGGAGTCATGCAGATACGCAGTATTTT. It codes for CSARTSGSHADTQYF.